Below are 21 T cell receptor beta chains sequenced from a single sample in a study of breast tumors, draining lymph nodes, adjacent tissues. TCRdb itself ran the multiplex PCR reads through MiXCR, one entry per CDR3 protein. The table lists approximately 210,000 distinct CDR3 sequences, roughly 32% of them singletons. Axillary draining lymph nodes of breast cancer patients supplied the node samples. Sequencing was carried out using axillary lymph node tissue. The source of these receptors is a female donor with breast cancer. Some clones in this sample may be carry-over from other donors' samples.

This clonotype was picked up many times. The CDR3 DNA reads TGTGCCAGCAGTCGACAGACAAACTATGGCTACACCTTC. This translates into CASSRQTNYGYTF. The chain uses TRBV12-3 or TRBV12-4 and TRBJ1-2, with D possibly TRBD1 on 5 matching bases. The V and J ends lost 5 bases and 2 bases respectively, with 9 bases between them. This CDR3 region has 13 residues.

Many counts were recorded for this clonotype. This CDR3 is CASSDTGGTGNTIYF. CDR3 DNA: TGTGCCAGCAGCGACACAGGGGGTACTGGAAACACCATATATTTT. The gene calls are TRBV11-2 and TRBJ1-3; 8 bases line up with TRBD1. The germline V gene has CDR1 SGHAT and CDR2 FQNNGV. Trimming removed 5 bases from V and 2 bases from J; junction bases left unmatched: 5. The CDR3 covers 15 residues.

This clonotype was recorded many times. V usage is TRBV24-1 and J usage is TRBJ2-3; no definite D call. CDR1 KGHDR and CDR2 SFDVKD come from the germline V gene. The CDR3 contains 13 residues. Trimming took 7 bases from V and 2 from J, leaving 9 bases between them. CDR3 protein: CATRMQNTDTQYF. The CDR3 DNA is TGTGCCACCAGAATGCAGAACACAGATACGCAGTATTTT.

This clonotype was found many times. The CDR3 DNA follows: TGTGCCAGCAGCTGGGGACTAGCGGGAGTGGTCGGGGAGCTGTTTTTT. As protein: CASSWGLAGVVGELFF. The chain is built from TRBV12-3 or TRBV12-4 and TRBJ2-2, with TRBD2 matching over 14 bases. J lost 7 bases, V lost 6 bases, and 7 bases had no gene match. This CDR3 contains 16 residues.

The table lists this clonotype with many counts. The chain couples TRBV20-1 to TRBJ2-7; 8 bases match TRBD1. Germline CDR1 and CDR2: DFQATT and SNEGSKA (reference sequence). V lost 6 bases to trimming and J lost 4 bases; unmatched junction nucleotides: 14. This CDR3 has 15 amino acids. CDR3 nucleotides: TGCAGTGCGACGCCACCGGACAGGGCAGGGTACGAGCAGTACTTC. Its protein is CSATPPDRAGYEQYF.

The V call is TRBV6-6, the J call TRBJ2-2; a weak D match, TRBD1 (5 bases). Looked up from germline, CDR1 is MNHNY and CDR2 is SVGAGI (reference sequence). The CDR3 runs to 16 residues. Between the trimmed V and J ends, which lost 4 bases and 2 bases, there was a span of 14 bases. The CDR3 region has the DNA TGTGCCAGCAGTTTGACAGACTCTGGAAACACCGGGGAGCTGTTTTTT. Residues: CASSLTDSGNTGELFF.

This clonotype was recorded many times. The chain couples TRBV9 to TRBJ1-6; D remains unclear. The CDR3 contains 15 residues. Germline CDR1 SGDLS, CDR2 YYNGEE. Trimming shortened V by 4 bases and J by 7 bases, and 15 bases separated the two germline ends. CDR3 DNA: TGTGCCAGCAGCCCTACCGGATCGGTGAATTCACCCCTCCACTTT. Amino acid sequence: CASSPTGSVNSPLHF.

At least ten counts were recorded for this clonotype. This chain uses TRBV2 with TRBJ2-5; TRBD2 aligns across 11 bases. This CDR3 has 15 residues. Losses at the gene ends were 6 bases for V and 5 bases for J; bases not matched to a gene: 8. Germline V gene sequence: CDR1 SNHLY, CDR2 FYNNEI. The CDR3: CASSPGLAGGETQYF. The CDR3 DNA reads TGTGCCAGCAGCCCTGGACTAGCGGGTGGGGAGACCCAGTACTTC.

On this clonotype: At one end the junction does not follow the germline gene, possibly because of a read error. V usage is TRBV9 and J usage is TRBJ2-1; a possible D gene is TRBD2 (6 bases). Looked up from germline, CDR1 is SGDLS and CDR2 is YYNGEE. The CDR3 extends over 15 amino acids. As DNA, the CDR3 is TGTGCCAGCAGCGTGGGCGGAGGGGAATACAATGAGCCGTTCTTC. This gives the protein CASSVGGGEYNEPFF.

About this clonotype: A much larger clone differs from this one at a single base, so this may be a read error. This chain links TRBV6-5 with TRBJ1-2; weak D call: TRBD1 (6 bases). CDR3 length equals 16 residues. The germline V gene has CDR1 MNHEY and CDR2 SVGAGI. The DNA of the CDR3 is TGTGCCAGCGGTTACTCGTTGGGGGCCCGTTGGGGTGGCTACACCTTC. It yields the protein CASGYSLGARWGGYTF.

This clonotype was seen at least ten times. The chain has TRBV5-1 and TRBJ2-7; 9 nucleotides line up with TRBD2. Trimming removed 0 bases from V and 3 bases from J; junction bases left unmatched: 1. This CDR3 comprises 14 residues. CDR1 is SGHRS and CDR2 is YFSETQ in the germline V gene. The CDR3 nucleotides read TGCGCCAGCAGCTTGGTACTAGCGGGCTACGAGCAGTACTTC. Translated: CASSLVLAGYEQYF.

This clonotype has a count of ten or more. This rearrangement joins TRBV9 to TRBJ1-2; 7 bases align to TRBD1. The CDR3 has 14 amino acids. CDR1 is SGDLS, CDR2 YYNGEE, per germline. V was pared by 2 bases and J by 4 bases, with 5 bases of the junction left unmatched. The CDR3 protein is CASSVSDRSYGYTF. The CDR3 DNA is TGTGCCAGCAGCGTTTCGGACAGGAGCTATGGCTACACCTTC.

V usage is TRBV24-1 and J usage is TRBJ1-4; D perhaps matches TRBD1 (5 bases). V lost 3 bases, J lost 3 bases, and 7 bases lay in between. The CDR3 extends over 14 amino acids. From germline, CDR1 is KGHDR and CDR2 SFDVKD. In DNA form, the CDR3 reads TGTGCCACCAGTGATCCGGGGCCTAATGAAAAACTGTTTTTT. Translation gives CATSDPGPNEKLFF.

Worth noting for this clonotype: A read error is possible here, since a much larger clone lies one base away. The genes are TRBV7-9 and TRBJ2-1; unclear D gene. Per germline, CDR1 SEHNR and CDR2 FQNEAQ (reference sequence). CDR3 size: 11 residues. The CDR3 region is CASILGWNCDF. The CDR3 coding sequence is TGTGCCAGCATCTTAGGCTGGAACTGCGACTTC.

There are many counts of this clonotype. The chain employs TRBV6-5 and TRBJ2-5; D not certain. Germline lookup yields CDR1 MNHEY and CDR2 SVGAGI. The V end lost 2 bases, the J end lost 4 bases, and 8 bases lay between the germline ends. The CDR3 has 13 residues. The CDR3 DNA is TGTGCCAGCAGTTACGGGAAAGGAGAGACCCAGTACTTC. Translating it yields CASSYGKGETQYF.

This clonotype was detected many times. The chain employs TRBV5-6 and TRBJ2-1; TRBD1 or TRBD2 may be the D gene (6 bases each). V lost 3 bases and J 7 bases, leaving 20 bases between the germline ends. The germline CDR1 and CDR2 sequences are SGHDT and YYEEEE. The CDR3 spans 16 residues. CDR3 coding DNA: TGTGCCAGCAGCTGGAATAATGGGGGGCCTGCTAATGAGCAGTTCTTC. As protein: CASSWNNGGPANEQFF.

This clonotype was detected many times. The chain links TRBV24-1 to TRBJ1-5; the D gene is possibly TRBD1 (6 bases). There are 15 residues in the CDR3. V shed 10 bases and J shed 0 bases, with 15 bases lying between them. Germline V lookup: CDR1 KGHDR, CDR2 SFDVKD. The CDR3 sequence: CATRGQFYSNQPQHF. The CDR3 DNA follows: TGTGCCACACGCGGACAGTTCTATAGCAATCAGCCCCAGCATTTT.

On this clonotype itself: Just one base apart from a much larger clone, this may be a read error. This chain uses TRBV5-4 with TRBJ2-1, with D possibly being TRBD1 or TRBD2 (5 bases each). Trimming removed 1 base at V and 6 bases at J, with 8 bases between. Per the germline V gene, CDR1 is SGHNT and CDR2 is YYREEE (reference sequence). This CDR3 region has 13 residues. CDR3 DNA: TGTGCCAGCAGCTTGCAGGGACCCAATGAGCAGTTCTTC. Translation gives CASSLQGPNEQFF.

V and J are TRBV29-1 and TRBJ2-1, with D maybe TRBD1 (5 bases). V was cut by 8 bases and J by 8 bases, with 19 bases left in between. The CDR3 is made up of 13 amino acids. Germline V gene sequence: CDR1 SQVTM, CDR2 ANQGSEA. The CDR3 sequence is CSLDFRGMDEQFF. CDR3 DNA sequence: TGCAGCTTAGATTTTAGGGGAATGGATGAGCAGTTCTTC.

This clonotype appeared many times. The rearrangement links TRBV19 to TRBJ2-7, with TRBD1 matching 7 bases. Germline V gene sequence: CDR1 LNHDA, CDR2 SQIVND (reference sequence). This CDR3 is built from 16 residues. Germline trimming cut 5 bases from V and 4 bases from J; bases unmatched to any gene: 14. CDR3 nucleotides: TGTGCCAGTAGTTTTCGCGGCGACAGGGAGAGGTACGAGCAGTACTTC. This sequence encodes CASSFRGDRERYEQYF.

The table lists this clonotype with many counts. The rearrangement links TRBV20-1 to TRBJ2-6; TRBD1 is a possible D gene (6 bases). The V gene's germline CDR1 is DFQATT and CDR2 SNEGSKA (reference sequence). This CDR3 has 16 residues. V dropped 3 bases and J dropped 2 bases, with 14 bases sitting between them. The CDR3 sequence: CSASHRDTAGANVLTF. The DNA of the CDR3 is TGCAGTGCTAGCCACAGGGATACGGCTGGGGCCAACGTCCTGACTTTC.